This is a list of T cell receptor beta chains from one sample in a study of blood T cells in healthy people across ages. One entry per CDR3 protein results from TCRdb running MiXCR on the 5' RACE reads. The data show roughly 1.4 million distinct CDR3 sequences, approximately 59% seen once. The sequenced sample consisted of blood. The source of these receptors is a man aged 18 to 29 in good health. Each CDR3 is given with its conserved first and last residue. Each record gives: J gene, D gene, V gene, clone size, CDR3 protein, CDR3 DNA. A D gene is named only where the DNA matches it firmly. Only part of the rows carry a size: once, few, many, or a class if the clone is expanded.

TRBJ2-2 | TRBD1 | TRBV2 | NA | CATTGQGNTGELFF | TGTGCCACGACGGGACAGGGCAACACCGGGGAGCTGTTTTTT
TRBJ2-3 | TRBD1 | TRBV5-1 | NA | CASSPGQADTQYF | TGCGCCAGCAGCCCAGGACAGGCAGATACGCAGTATTTT
TRBJ1-6 | NA | TRBV12-3/TRBV12-4 | NA | CASSLDVRDSPLHF | TGTGCCAGCAGTTTAGACGTCCGGGATTCACCCCTCCACTTT
TRBJ2-3 | NA | TRBV6-6 | few | CASTRDFTSTDTQYF | TGTGCCAGCACCCGGGACTTCACTAGCACAGATACGCAGTATTTT
TRBJ2-7 | NA | TRBV29-1 | NA | CSAGSGADEQYF | TGCAGCGCAGGATCGGGGGCGGATGAGCAGTACTTC
TRBJ1-2 | TRBD1 | TRBV6-5 | NA | CASRETGLYGYTF | TGTGCCAGCAGAGAGACAGGGCTCTATGGCTACACCTTC
TRBJ1-4 | NA | TRBV12-5 | few | CASGAKTAGNEKLFF | TGTGCTAGTGGTGCTAAGACAGCGGGTAATGAAAAACTGTTTTTT
TRBJ1-6 | NA | TRBV5-6 | NA | CASQKGDRVNSPLHF | TGTGCCAGCCAAAAAGGGGACCGGGTCAATTCACCCCTCCACTTT
TRBJ2-4 | NA | TRBV20-1 | NA | CSAGGPGIQYF | TGCAGTGCTGGGGGGCCGGGCATTCAGTACTTC
TRBJ2-3 | TRBD2 | TRBV20-1 | few | CSANGLAGGLTSTDTQYF | TGCAGTGCGAATGGACTAGCGGGGGGCCTAACTAGCACAGATACGCAGTATTTT
TRBJ2-7 | NA | TRBV7-2 | NA | CASSPRGEFSEQYF | TGTGCCAGCAGCCCAAGGGGGGAGTTCTCCGAGCAGTACTTC
TRBJ2-5 | NA | TRBV7-2 | NA | CASSPPSAWETQYF | TGTGCCAGCAGCCCCCCTAGCGCGTGGGAGACCCAGTACTTC
TRBJ2-7 | NA | TRBV27 | NA | CASSGGSFHEQYF | TGTGCCAGCAGTGGGGGTTCTTTCCACGAGCAGTACTTC
TRBJ1-2 | NA | TRBV29-1 | NA | CSVEDYGYTF | TGCAGCGTTGAGGATTATGGCTACACCTTC
TRBJ2-2 | NA | TRBV4-3 | NA | CASSPSRNTGELFF | TGCGCCAGCAGCCCCAGCAGGAACACCGGGGAGCTGTTTTTT
TRBJ2-5 | TRBD2 | TRBV7-7 | NA | CASSLRAGIEETQYF | TGTGCCAGCAGCTTAAGAGCGGGAATAGAAGAGACCCAGTACTTC
TRBJ2-1 | TRBD1 | TRBV28 | NA | CASKADRDHNEQFF | TGTGCCAGCAAGGCGGACAGGGACCACAATGAGCAGTTCTTC
TRBJ2-7 | NA | TRBV12-3/TRBV12-4 | few | CASSSGPAQYEQYF | TGTGCCAGCAGTTCTGGACCGGCTCAATACGAGCAGTACTTC
TRBJ2-1 | NA | TRBV5-6 | NA | CASSFYSVGTYNEQFF | TGTGCCAGCAGCTTTTATAGCGTGGGGACCTACAATGAGCAGTTCTTC
TRBJ2-1 | NA | TRBV15 | NA | CATSRDPSVDEQFF | TGTGCCACCAGCAGAGATCCCAGTGTGGATGAGCAGTTCTTC
TRBJ2-1 | NA | TRBV12-3/TRBV12-4 | NA | CASSFYGGLSYNEQFF | TGTGCCAGCAGTTTCTACGGGGGCCTCTCCTACAATGAGCAGTTCTTC
TRBJ1-2 | NA | TRBV29-1 | few | CSVEQHGNYGYTF | TGCAGCGTTGAACAACACGGAAACTATGGCTACACCTTC
TRBJ2-2 | NA | TRBV10-3 | NA | CAISEKRPGELFF | TGTGCCATCAGTGAAAAGCGGCCCGGGGAGCTGTTTTTT
TRBJ2-3 | NA | TRBV7-2 | NA | CASSLLIQAIVDTQYF | TGTGCCAGCAGCTTATTGATCCAGGCAATTGTGGATACGCAGTATTTT
TRBJ2-1 | NA | TRBV5-1 | NA | CASCDSYNEQFF | TGCGCCAGCTGCGACTCCTACAATGAGCAGTTCTTC
TRBJ2-3 | TRBD2 | TRBV29-1 | NA | CSVEGGLAGGRGTDTQYF | TGCAGCGTCGAGGGGGGACTAGCGGGAGGGCGCGGCACAGATACGCAGTATTTT
TRBJ2-1 | NA | TRBV10-3 | NA | CAISESRGNEQFF | TGTGCCATCAGTGAGTCGAGGGGGAATGAGCAGTTCTTC
TRBJ1-6 | NA | TRBV4-3 | NA | CASSQAGEYNSPLHF | TGCGCCAGCAGCCAGGCAGGGGAGTATAATTCACCCCTCCACTTT
TRBJ2-7 | NA | TRBV20-1 | NA | CSAKSPVYEQYF | TGCAGTGCTAAAAGCCCCGTTTACGAGCAGTACTTC
TRBJ2-7 | NA | TRBV6-2/TRBV6-3 | few | CASSSSGSGNEQYF | TGTGCCAGCAGTTCCTCCGGGTCAGGGAACGAGCAGTACTTC
TRBJ2-3 | NA | TRBV5-6 | NA | CASSLAKGSGTRTDTQYF | TGTGCCAGCAGCTTGGCCAAGGGGAGCGGGACACGCACAGATACGCAGTATTTT
TRBJ2-3 | TRBD2 | TRBV9 | few | CASSVTGTSGGRRYF | TGTGCCAGCAGCGTAACCGGGACTAGCGGGGGCCGACGGTATTTT
TRBJ2-5 | TRBD2 | TRBV4-1 | NA | CASSRGTSGSHETQYF | TGCGCCAGCAGCCGCGGGACTAGCGGGAGTCATGAGACCCAGTACTTC
TRBJ2-7 | TRBD2 | TRBV5-1 | few | CASSSLAGRGEQYF | TGCGCCAGCAGCTCGCTAGCGGGGAGGGGCGAGCAGTACTTC
TRBJ2-7 | NA | TRBV25-1 | NA | CASSEYGRYEQYF | TGTGCCAGCAGTGAATATGGGAGGTACGAGCAGTACTTC
TRBJ2-1 | TRBD2 | TRBV30 | NA | CAWASGLVRGEQFF | TGTGCCTGGGCTTCGGGACTAGTGAGGGGTGAGCAGTTCTTC
TRBJ2-7 | TRBD1 | TRBV7-6 | few | CASSASTGPYEQYF | TGTGCCAGCAGCGCCTCGACAGGGCCCTACGAGCAGTACTTC
TRBJ1-1 | TRBD1 | TRBV5-1 | few | CASSSVVPPPTGTEAFF | TGCGCCAGCAGCTCCGTTGTGCCCCCACCGACAGGGACTGAAGCTTTCTTT
TRBJ2-5 | NA | TRBV27 | few | CASSYGGGTQYF | TGTGCCAGCAGTTATGGGGGCGGGACCCAGTACTTC
TRBJ2-7 | NA | TRBV20-1 | NA | CSARGRERDYEQYF | TGCAGTGCTAGGGGACGGGAAAGAGACTACGAGCAGTACTTC
TRBJ1-6 | NA | TRBV6-2/TRBV6-3 | NA | CASSWRSPLHF | TGTGCCAGCAGTTGGCGTTCACCCCTCCACTTT